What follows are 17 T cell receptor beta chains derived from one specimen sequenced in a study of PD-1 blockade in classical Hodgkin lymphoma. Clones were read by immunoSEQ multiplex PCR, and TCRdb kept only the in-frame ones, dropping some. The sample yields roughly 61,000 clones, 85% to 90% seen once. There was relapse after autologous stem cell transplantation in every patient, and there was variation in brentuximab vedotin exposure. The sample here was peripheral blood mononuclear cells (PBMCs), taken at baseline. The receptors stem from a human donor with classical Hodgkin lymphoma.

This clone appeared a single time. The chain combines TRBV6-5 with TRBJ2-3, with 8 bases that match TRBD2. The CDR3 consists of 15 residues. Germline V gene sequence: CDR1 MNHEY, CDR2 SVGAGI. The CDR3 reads CTSRGGVYSTDTQYF. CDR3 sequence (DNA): TGTACTTCCCGGGGGGGGGTTTATAGCACAGATACGCAGTATTTT.

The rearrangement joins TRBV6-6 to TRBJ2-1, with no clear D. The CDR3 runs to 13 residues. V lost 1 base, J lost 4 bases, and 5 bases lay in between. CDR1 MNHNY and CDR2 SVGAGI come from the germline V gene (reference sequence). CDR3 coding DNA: TGTGCCAGCAGTTACTTAATTTACAATGAGCAGTTCTTC. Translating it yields CASSYLIYNEQFF.

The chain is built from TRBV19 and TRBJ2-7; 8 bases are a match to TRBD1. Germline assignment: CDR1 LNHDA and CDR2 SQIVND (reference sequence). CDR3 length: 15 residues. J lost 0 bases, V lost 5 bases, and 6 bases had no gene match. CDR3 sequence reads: CASSDRQGNSYEQYF. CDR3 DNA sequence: TGTGCCAGTAGTGACCGACAGGGGAACTCCTACGAGCAGTACTTC.

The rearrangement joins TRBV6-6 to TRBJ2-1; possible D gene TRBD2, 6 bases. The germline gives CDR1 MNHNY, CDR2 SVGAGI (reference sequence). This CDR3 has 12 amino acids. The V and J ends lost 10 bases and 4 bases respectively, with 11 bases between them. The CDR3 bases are TGTGCCACATCGCGGGATTACAATGAGCAGTTCTTC. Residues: CATSRDYNEQFF.

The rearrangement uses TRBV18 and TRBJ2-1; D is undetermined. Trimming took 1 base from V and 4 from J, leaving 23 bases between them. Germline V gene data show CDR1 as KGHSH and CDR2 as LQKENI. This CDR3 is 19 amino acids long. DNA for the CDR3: TGTGCCAGCTCACCACACACCCATTTGACTCTAGGTCCATACAATGAGCAGTTCTTC. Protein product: CASSPHTHLTLGPYNEQFF.

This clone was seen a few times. CDR3: CASSTPRGRALWNTEAFF. The CDR3 nucleotides read TGTGCCAGTAGTACGCCCCGTGGCAGGGCATTATGGAACACTGAAGCTTTCTTT. J is TRBJ1-1 and V is TRBV19, with D possibly TRBD1 on 5 matching bases. CDR1 and CDR2 from the germline V gene are LNHDA and SQIVND (reference sequence). The V and J ends lost 4 bases and 1 base respectively, with 22 bases between them. The CDR3 has 18 amino acids.

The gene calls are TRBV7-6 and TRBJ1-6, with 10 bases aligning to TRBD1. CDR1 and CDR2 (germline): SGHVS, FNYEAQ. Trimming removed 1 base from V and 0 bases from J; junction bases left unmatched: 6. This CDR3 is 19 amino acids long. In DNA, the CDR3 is TGTGCCAGCAGCTTAGGGGGACAGGGGCTGAGCTCCTATAATTCACCCCTCCACTTT. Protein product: CASSLGGQGLSSYNSPLHF.

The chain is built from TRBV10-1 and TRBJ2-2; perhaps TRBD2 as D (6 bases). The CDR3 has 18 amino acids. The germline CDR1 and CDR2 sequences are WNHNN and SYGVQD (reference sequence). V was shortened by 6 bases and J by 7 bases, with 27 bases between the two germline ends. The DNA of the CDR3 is TGCGCCAGCAGATCCGGGACTCATGGTATCCGAGTCGACGGGGAGCTGTTTTTT. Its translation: CASRSGTHGIRVDGELFF.

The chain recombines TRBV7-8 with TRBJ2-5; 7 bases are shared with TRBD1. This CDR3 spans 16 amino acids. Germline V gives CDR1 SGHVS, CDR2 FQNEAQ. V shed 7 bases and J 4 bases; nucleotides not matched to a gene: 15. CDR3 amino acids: CASNPGTVELGETQYF. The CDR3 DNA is TGTGCCAGCAATCCAGGGACAGTCGAGTTGGGAGAGACCCAGTACTTC. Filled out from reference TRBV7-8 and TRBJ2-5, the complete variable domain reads GAGVSQSPRYKVAKRGQDVALRCDPISGHVSLFWYQQALGQGPEFLTYFQNEAQLDKSGLPSDRFFAERPEGSVSTLKIQRTQQEDSAVYLCASNPGTVELGETQYFGPGTRLLVL.

CDR3 residues: CASSFSLGNSPLHF. CDR3 in DNA: TGTGCCAGCAGTTTCTCGCTTGGGAATTCACCCCTCCACTTT. This chain connects TRBV27 to TRBJ1-6; no clear D gene. The CDR3 spans 14 residues. V lost 3 bases to trimming and J lost 7 bases, with 10 bases between them. Per the germline V gene, CDR1 is MNHEY and CDR2 is SMNVEV (reference sequence).

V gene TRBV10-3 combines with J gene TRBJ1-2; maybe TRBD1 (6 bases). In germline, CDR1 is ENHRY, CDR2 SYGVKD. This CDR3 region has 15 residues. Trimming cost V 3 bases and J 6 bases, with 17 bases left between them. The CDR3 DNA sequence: TGTGCCATCAGTGAATCCGTTTCAGGGGTGGATGGCTACACCTTC. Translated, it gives CAISESVSGVDGYTF.

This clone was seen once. The CDR3 nucleotides are TGTGCCAGCAGCTCGTTGGATAGCACAGATACGCAGTATTTT. It yields the protein CASSSLDSTDTQYF. This sequence joins TRBV11-2 and TRBJ2-3; no clear D. Trimming cost V 4 bases and J 0 bases, with 8 bases left between them. CDR1 is SGHAT, CDR2 FQNNGV, per germline. The CDR3 has 14 residues.

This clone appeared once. The CDR3 DNA sequence: TGTGCCAGCAGTGAACCCTACTATGTTTATGGCTACACCTTC. Translated, it gives CASSEPYYVYGYTF. This chain joins TRBV6-1 and TRBJ1-2; D uncertain. Trimming shortened V by 2 bases and J by 5 bases, and 12 bases separated the two germline ends. Germline CDR1 reads MNHNS; CDR2 reads SASEGT. This CDR3 region has 14 residues.

CDR3 protein: CSGMDSLNYGYTF. CDR3 nucleotide sequence: TGCAGCGGTATGGACAGCCTTAACTATGGCTACACCTTC. This chain uses TRBV29-1 with TRBJ1-2, with D perhaps TRBD1 (6 bases). V lost 7 bases and J 1 base, leaving 13 bases between the germline ends. The CDR3 covers 13 residues. Germline-derived CDR1 and CDR2 are SQVTM and ANQGSEA.

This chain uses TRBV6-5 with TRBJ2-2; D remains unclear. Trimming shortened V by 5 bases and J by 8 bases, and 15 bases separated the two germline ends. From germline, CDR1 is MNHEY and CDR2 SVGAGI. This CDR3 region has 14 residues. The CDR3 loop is CASSRSSYSGELFF. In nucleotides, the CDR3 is TGTGCCAGCAGTCGTTCTAGTTATAGTGGGGAGCTGTTTTTT.

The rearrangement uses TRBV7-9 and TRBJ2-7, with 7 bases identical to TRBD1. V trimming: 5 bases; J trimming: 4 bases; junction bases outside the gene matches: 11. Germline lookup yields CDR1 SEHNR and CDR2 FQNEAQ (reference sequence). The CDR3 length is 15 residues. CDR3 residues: CASSPQGVETYEQYF. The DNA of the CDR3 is TGTGCCAGCAGCCCCCAGGGGGTAGAAACGTACGAGCAGTACTTC. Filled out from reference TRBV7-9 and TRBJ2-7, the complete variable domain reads DTGVSQNPRHKITKRGQNVTFRCDPISEHNRLYWYRQTLGQGPEFLTYFQNEAQLEKSRLLSDRFSAERPKGSFSTLEIQRTEQGDSAMYLCASSPQGVETYEQYFGPGTRLTVT.

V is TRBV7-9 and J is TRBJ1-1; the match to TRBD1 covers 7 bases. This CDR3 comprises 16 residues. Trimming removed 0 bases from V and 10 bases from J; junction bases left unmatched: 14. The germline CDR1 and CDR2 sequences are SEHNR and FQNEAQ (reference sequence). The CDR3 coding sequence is TGTGCCAGCAGCTTAGCCACCGAAACAGGGGCCCTAGGAGCTTTCTTT. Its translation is CASSLATETGALGAFF. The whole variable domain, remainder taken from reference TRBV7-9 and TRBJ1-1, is DTGVSQNPRHKITKRGQNVTFRCDPISEHNRLYWYRQTLGQGPEFLTYFQNEAQLEKSRLLSDRFSAERPKGSFSTLEIQRTEQGDSAMYLCASSLATETGALGAFFGQGTRLTVV.